This section outlines one TCR beta chain sequence together with its context. The data derive from a study of shared clonotypes between healthy human individuals. CD45RO-negative cells were positively selected for CCR7, leaving out terminally differentiated effector memory CD45RA+ cells. The assay was immunoSEQ multiplex PCR, and TCRdb's table has in-frame clones only and misses some. The repertoire holds about 2.2 million clones, with approximately 92% as singletons. The CDR3 is 15 residues long. From germline, CDR1 is SGHRS and CDR2 YFSETQ. V was trimmed by 0 bases and J by 3 bases, leaving 13 bases between them.

The receptor was isolated from a man aged 18 to 30 in good health. Some clones in this sample may be carry-over from other donors' samples. The sample consisted of naive CD8+ T cells from PBMCs. This sequence joins TRBV5-1 and TRBJ2-7, with a tentative D call TRBD2 (5 bases). CDR3 loop: CASSLAEEAYYEQYF. CDR3 sequence (DNA): TGCGCCAGCAGCTTGGCCGAGGAGGCCTACTACGAGCAGTACTTC.